The present T cell receptor beta chain was sequenced within a study of T cells in Graves' hyperthyroidism and ophthalmopathy. V dropped 5 bases and J dropped 2; count of bases not matched to a gene: 9. The germline V gene has CDR1 LGHNA and CDR2 YSLEER. CDR3 length: 16 amino acids. TCR beta CDR3 regions were amplified from RNA. First-round RT-PCR targeting the TCR CDR3 was performed with the HTBI primer set. TCRdb analysed the multiplex PCR reads with MiXCR anew, one entry per CDR3 protein. The sample records 500,000 to 600,000 distinct CDR3 sequences, 15% to 20% being singletons. This sequence was found in a man between 40 and 49 years old with Graves' ophthalmopathy. The chain employs TRBV4-3 and TRBJ2-1; 7 bases fit TRBD1. The specimen sequenced was blood. The CDR3 here is CASSYSGTATYNEQFF. CDR3 bases: TGCGCCAGCAGCTACTCCGGGACAGCCACCTACAATGAGCAGTTCTTC.